This TCR beta chain was sequenced during a study of CD8 T cells in Susac syndrome. RNA amounts of roughly 0.45 to 1 ug underwent reverse transcription with random hexamers. Amplification of TCR beta CDR3 by immunoSEQ multiplex PCR spanned 54 Vbeta and 13 Jbeta. TCRdb reprocessed the immunoSEQ multiplex PCR reads with MiXCR, giving one entry per CDR3 protein. The sample consists of 95,000 to 150,000 distinct CDR3 sequences, roughly 94% of them appearing once. Deletions cut 2 bases from V and 2 bases from J, with 12 bases between. The CDR3 extends over 15 amino acids. Germline assignment: CDR1 MNHEY and CDR2 SMNVEV (reference sequence). In blood CD8+ and CD4+ T cells, TCR beta underwent sequencing.

The source is a human donor in good health. Sequenced input: CD4+ T cells from PBMCs. The gene calls are TRBV27 and TRBJ1-1, with D unclear. CDR3 DNA sequence: TGTGCCAGCAGTTTAGCCCCGACGGGCAACACTGAAGCTTTCTTT. Amino acid sequence: CASSLAPTGNTEAFF.